These 27 T cell receptor beta chains were all obtained from the same sample, sequenced in a study of PD-L1 blockade in urothelial cancer. Generated by immunoSEQ multiplex PCR, the TCRdb table keeps only in-frame clones and is missing some. This sample yields roughly 100,000 clones, of which about 85% are seen a single time; roughly 2.2% belongs to the top ten. The sequencing here drew on PBMCs, taken around atezolizumab (anti-PD-L1) treatment. The receptors were gathered from a man aged 50 or older with urothelial cancer.

The rearrangement joins TRBV5-6 to TRBJ2-7, with TRBD2 matching 13 bases. CDR1 and CDR2 (germline): SGHDT, YYEEEE. V trimming: 4 bases; J trimming: 6 bases; junction bases outside the gene matches: 7. The length of the CDR3 is 15 residues. The CDR3 reads CASSLGLAGVGEQYF. The CDR3 DNA sequence: TGTGCCAGCAGCCTTGGACTAGCGGGAGTGGGCGAGCAGTACTTC.

The CDR3 DNA follows: TGTGCCAGCAGCTTGGAGAGTGCCAATGAAAAACTGTTTTTT. The encoded protein is CASSLESANEKLFF. This sequence joins TRBV5-6 and TRBJ1-4; D unresolved. This CDR3 spans 14 amino acids. Trimming left V 0 bases short and J 5 bases short, with 8 bases between. Germline loops: CDR1 SGHDT, CDR2 YYEEEE.

This clone was seen a single time. The rearrangement links TRBV7-9 to TRBJ2-5; the D is unclear. Trimming shortened V by 4 bases and J by 6 bases, and 12 bases separated the two germline ends. CDR1 SEHNR and CDR2 FQNEAQ come from the germline V gene (reference sequence). The CDR3 loop spans 13 amino acids. As DNA, the CDR3 is TGTGCCAGCAGCTCCCCGGTCGTGCAGACCCAGTACTTC. Protein sequence: CASSSPVVQTQYF. The full variable domain, in which reference TRBV7-9 and TRBJ2-5 provide the parts outside the CDR3, is DTGVSQNPRHKITKRGQNVTFRCDPISEHNRLYWYRQTLGQGPEFLTYFQNEAQLEKSRLLSDRFSAERPKGSFSTLEIQRTEQGDSAMYLCASSSPVVQTQYFGPGTRLLVL.

The chain joins TRBV5-6 to TRBJ2-3; D might be TRBD1 (6 bases). The V and J ends lost 4 bases and 4 bases respectively, with 10 bases between them. Looked up from germline, CDR1 is SGHDT and CDR2 is YYEEEE. This CDR3 has 13 amino acids. CDR3 loop: CASSTGQSDTQYF. For the CDR3, the DNA is TGTGCCAGCAGCACAGGACAGTCAGATACGCAGTATTTT.

This chain uses TRBV18 with TRBJ1-5; TRBD1 matches at 7 bases. This CDR3 region has 14 residues. CDR1 KGHSH and CDR2 LQKENI come from the germline V gene. Trimming at V came to 4 bases and at J to 7 bases, leaving 7 bases not matched to a gene. For the CDR3, the DNA is TGTGCCAGCTCACTACAGGGGTGGGGGCAGCCCCAGCATTTT. Its protein is CASSLQGWGQPQHF. The full variable domain, with the rest looked up from reference TRBV18 and TRBJ1-5, is NAGVMQNPRHLVRRRGQEARLRCSPMKGHSHVYWYRQLPEEGLKFMVYLQKENIIDESGMPKERFSAEFPKEGPSILRIQQVVRGDSAAYFCASSLQGWGQPQHFGDGTRLSIL.

This clone was seen a handful of times. Compared with germline, one end of the junction differs, possibly owing to a read error. The CDR3 DNA follows: TGTGCCAGCTCCAAAACAGGGATGAATACTGAAGCTTTCTTT. It specifies CASSKTGMNTEAFF. The gene calls are TRBV7-9 and TRBJ1-1; D might be TRBD1 (6 bases). Germline CDR1 is SEHNR and CDR2 is FQNEAQ (reference sequence). There are 14 residues in the CDR3.

The V gene is TRBV28, the J gene TRBJ2-5, with D tentatively TRBD2 (7 bases). Between the trimmed V and J ends, which lost 6 bases and 2 bases, there was a span of 13 bases. The germline V gene encodes CDR1 MDHEN and CDR2 SYDVKM. This CDR3 has 14 amino acids. This CDR3 reads CASSRGGAQETQYF. CDR3 sequence (DNA): TGTGCCAGCAGCCGCGGGGGCGCACAAGAGACCCAGTACTTC.

This clone has ten or more counts. The chain carries TRBV19 and TRBJ1-3; D remains ambiguous. The CDR3 spans 15 residues. The germline gives CDR1 LNHDA, CDR2 SQIVND (reference sequence). V was shortened by 9 bases and J by 0 bases, with 15 bases between the two germline ends. The CDR3 spells CASRIDTNSGNTIYF. DNA for the CDR3: TGTGCCAGCAGGATCGACACAAACTCTGGAAACACCATATATTTT.

CDR3 loop: CSVAPGMITEAFF. Written as DNA, the CDR3 is TGCAGCGTTGCGCCGGGGATGATCACTGAAGCTTTCTTT. The J gene is TRBJ1-1, the V gene TRBV29-1, with D uncertain. V was clipped by 4 bases and J by 4 bases, with 13 bases between them. Per the germline V gene, CDR1 is SQVTM and CDR2 is ANQGSEA. CDR3 size: 13 residues. The entire variable domain, with the rest obtained from reference TRBV29-1 and TRBJ1-1, is as follows: SAVISQKPSRDICQRGTSLTIQCQVDSQVTMMFWYRQQPGQSLTLIATANQGSEATYESGFVIDKFPISRPNLTFSTLTVSNMSPEDSSIYLCSVAPGMITEAFFGQGTRLTVV.

The rearrangement uses TRBV6-5 and TRBJ1-4, with D possibly matching TRBD1 (5 bases). V lost 6 bases to trimming and J lost 4 bases, with 9 bases between them. The CDR3 is 13 residues long. Germline V gene sequence: CDR1 MNHEY, CDR2 SVGAGI. The CDR3 bases are TGTGCCAGCAGCCGACAGTTTAATGAAAAACTGTTTTTT. Protein product: CASSRQFNEKLFF.

The V and J genes are TRBV28 and TRBJ1-5; 7 positions agree with TRBD1. The CDR3 loop spans 14 amino acids. Trimming cost V 8 bases and J 0 bases; bases outside gene matches: 4. Germline CDR1 reads MDHEN; CDR2 reads SYDVKM. The CDR3 DNA sequence: TGTGCCAGCGGACAGGATCTTAGCAATCAGCCCCAGCATTTT. Protein product: CASGQDLSNQPQHF.

J is TRBJ1-2 and V is TRBV28; D is perhaps TRBD1 (5 bases). Trimming pared 10 bases from V and 4 bases from J, leaving 13 bases between. Germline CDR1 is MDHEN and CDR2 is SYDVKM. The CDR3 consists of 12 residues. The CDR3 sequence is CAIKTGTYGYTF. The CDR3 region has the DNA TGTGCCATCAAAACAGGCACCTATGGCTACACCTTC.

The chain uses TRBV19 and TRBJ1-5, with 9 bases fitting TRBD1. This CDR3 region has 17 residues. J lost 6 bases, V lost 6 bases, and 15 bases had no gene match. Germline values: CDR1 LNHDA, CDR2 SQIVND (reference sequence). CDR3 amino acids: CASRFSRGQGSGQPQHF. The CDR3 DNA is TGTGCCAGTAGATTTTCCCGTGGACAGGGGTCCGGTCAGCCCCAGCATTTT.

The V gene is TRBV19, the J gene TRBJ2-1; 9 bases agree with TRBD2. This CDR3 spans 15 amino acids. The V gene's germline CDR1 is LNHDA and CDR2 SQIVND (reference sequence). The J segment lost 4 bases and the V segment lost 1 base, leaving 2 bases of the junction unmatched. The chain's CDR3 is CASSIASGTYNEQFF. The CDR3 nucleotides are TGTGCCAGTAGTATAGCTAGCGGGACTTACAATGAGCAGTTCTTC.

The V call is TRBV10-3, the J call TRBJ2-1, with D tentatively TRBD2 (5 bases). CDR3 length: 13 residues. Germline V gene sequence: CDR1 ENHRY, CDR2 SYGVKD. V was shortened by 3 bases and J by 7 bases, with 10 bases between the two germline ends. The CDR3 region is CAISEKDWNEQFF. For the CDR3, the DNA is TGTGCCATCAGTGAAAAGGACTGGAATGAGCAGTTCTTC.

The chain has TRBV14 and TRBJ2-1, with 12 bases aligning to TRBD2. The V and J ends lost 5 bases and 3 bases, in that order; junction bases with no gene match: 14. The germline gives CDR1 SGHDN, CDR2 FVKESK. This CDR3 has 19 amino acids. CDR3 amino acids: CASSGKGLAGQGLYNEQFF. The CDR3 DNA is TGTGCCAGCAGCGGGAAGGGACTAGCGGGCCAGGGGCTCTACAATGAGCAGTTCTTC.

This chain joins TRBV18 and TRBJ1-1; 7 bases match TRBD1. Trimming cost V 1 base and J 3 bases; bases outside gene matches: 11. The length of the CDR3 is 17 residues. Germline CDR1 and CDR2: KGHSH and LQKENI. The CDR3 DNA reads TGTGCCAGCTCACCACAGGGGGCGTCAGTGGTTTACACTGAAGCTTTCTTT. Amino acids: CASSPQGASVVYTEAFF.

This sequence joins TRBV2 and TRBJ2-7; 7 bases agree with TRBD1. Losses at the gene ends were 8 bases for V and 2 bases for J; bases not matched to a gene: 6. Germline CDR1 and CDR2: SNHLY and FYNNEI. The CDR3 spans 13 residues. CDR3 residues: CASAHRGAYEQYF. In nucleotides, the CDR3 is TGTGCCAGCGCGCACAGGGGAGCCTACGAGCAGTACTTC.

The chain recombines TRBV19 with TRBJ1-5; 8 bases are shared with TRBD1. Germline values: CDR1 LNHDA, CDR2 SQIVND (reference sequence). J was trimmed by 3 bases and V by 6 bases; bases with no gene match: 10. The CDR3 spans 16 residues. The DNA of the CDR3 is TGTGCCAGTAGCGTGGCGCCGGACAGGGTCAATCAGCCCCAGCATTTT. Translating it yields CASSVAPDRVNQPQHF. The whole variable domain, remainder taken from reference TRBV19 and TRBJ1-5, is DGGITQSPKYLFRKEGQNVTLSCEQNLNHDAMYWYRQDPGQGLRLIYYSQIVNDFQKGDIAEGYSVSREKKESFPLTVTSAQKNPTAFYLCASSVAPDRVNQPQHFGDGTRLSIL.

V is TRBV18 and J is TRBJ2-5; 10 positions agree with TRBD2. CDR1 is KGHSH, CDR2 LQKENI, per germline. The CDR3 extends over 15 amino acids. The V and J ends lost 6 bases and 2 bases, in that order; junction bases with no gene match: 6. In nucleotides, the CDR3 is TGTGCCAGCTCGCCCGGACTAGCGGAACAAGAGACCCAGTACTTC. This translates into CASSPGLAEQETQYF.

This clone appeared once. The chain links TRBV21-1 to TRBJ1-4. TRBV21-1 is classified as a pseudogene. CDR3 length equals 14 residues. The chain's CDR3 is CASSTRDLKEKLFF. CDR3 nucleotides: TGTGCCAGCAGCACTCGGGATCTAAAAGAAAAACTGTTTTTT.

The chain is built from TRBV11-3 and TRBJ2-5, with D tentatively TRBD2 (6 bases). The germline gives CDR1 SGHNT, CDR2 YENEEA. This CDR3 comprises 13 residues. Trimming left V 3 bases short and J 9 bases short, with 14 bases between. The CDR3 region is CASSLISGSPQYF. The CDR3 nucleotides are TGTGCCAGCAGCTTGATTAGCGGCTCTCCCCAGTACTTC.

This clone was observed many times. This chain links TRBV28 with TRBJ2-2; TRBD1 is a possible D gene (6 bases). The CDR3 spans 14 residues. CDR1 and CDR2 (germline): MDHEN, SYDVKM. V was clipped by 6 bases and J by 7 bases, with 15 bases between them. Written as DNA, the CDR3 is TGTGCCAGCAGCTCGGACAGCCCGGGCGGGGAGCTGTTTTTT. This translates into CASSSDSPGGELFF.

This clone was counted between two and nine times. The chain joins TRBV5-4 to TRBJ2-7; 10 nucleotides line up with TRBD1. The V segment lost 3 bases and the J segment 2 bases; nucleotides outside the gene matches: 5. The germline gives CDR1 SGHNT, CDR2 YYREEE (reference sequence). CDR3 length: 15 amino acids. CDR3 amino acids: CASSSEGQGAYEQYF. CDR3 coding DNA: TGTGCCAGCAGCTCGGAAGGACAGGGGGCCTACGAGCAGTACTTC.

This clone was seen once. The chain uses TRBV29-1 and TRBJ1-6; D might be TRBD1 (5 bases). The CDR3 is 13 residues long. CDR1 is SQVTM and CDR2 is ANQGSEA in the germline V gene. Trimming removed 6 bases from V and 4 bases from J, with 10 bases in between. The CDR3 sequence is CSVQGEYNSPLHF. CDR3 coding DNA: TGCAGCGTCCAAGGGGAATATAATTCACCCCTCCACTTT.

The V gene is TRBV28, the J gene TRBJ2-7; 7 positions match TRBD1. The ends lost 7 bases at V and 3 bases at J; junction bases unmatched: 9. This CDR3 comprises 14 residues. Germline CDR1 is MDHEN and CDR2 is SYDVKM. CDR3 DNA sequence: TGTGCCAGCACTAGGGGGCCGGGGAGCTACGAGCAGTACTTC. Its protein is CASTRGPGSYEQYF.

The chain joins TRBV5-6 to TRBJ2-7; D is unresolved. The CDR3 loop spans 13 amino acids. Trimming removed 2 bases at V and 3 bases at J, with 9 bases between. Germline lookup yields CDR1 SGHDT and CDR2 YYEEEE. CDR3 in amino acids: CASSFRGSYEQYF. As DNA, the CDR3 is TGTGCCAGCAGCTTCCGTGGCAGCTACGAGCAGTACTTC. Complete variable domain (other parts from reference TRBV5-6 and TRBJ2-7): DAGVTQSPTHLIKTRGQQVTLRCSPKSGHDTVSWYQQALGQGPQFIFQYYEEEERQRGNFPDRFSGHQFPNYSSELNVNALLLGDSALYLCASSFRGSYEQYFGPGTRLTVT.